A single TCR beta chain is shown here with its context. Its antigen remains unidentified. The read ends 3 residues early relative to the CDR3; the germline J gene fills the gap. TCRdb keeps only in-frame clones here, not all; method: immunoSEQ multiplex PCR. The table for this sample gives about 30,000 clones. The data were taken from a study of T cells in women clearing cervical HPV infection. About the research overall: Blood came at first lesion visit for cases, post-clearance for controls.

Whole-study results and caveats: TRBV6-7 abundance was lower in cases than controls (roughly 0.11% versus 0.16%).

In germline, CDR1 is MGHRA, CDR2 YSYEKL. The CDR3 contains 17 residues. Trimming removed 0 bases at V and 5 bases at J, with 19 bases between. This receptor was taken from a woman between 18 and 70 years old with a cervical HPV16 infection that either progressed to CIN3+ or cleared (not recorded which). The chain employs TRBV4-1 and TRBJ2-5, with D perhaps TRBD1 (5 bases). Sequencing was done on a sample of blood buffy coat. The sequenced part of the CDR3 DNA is TGCGCCAGCAGCCAAGATCGTGCTAGGGGTTCCCGGGAGACC. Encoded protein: CASSQDRARGSRET. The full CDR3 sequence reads CASSQDRARGSRETQYF.